This TCR beta chain was retrieved from a study of radiation and T cells in renal cell carcinoma. Whole-study context: Nephrectomy followed 15 Gy stereotactic body radiation by 4 weeks. Overall study results and limits: No pretreatment tumor biopsies were available for baseline clonotypes.

Sequenced by immunoSEQ multiplex PCR; TCRdb stores in-frame clones only, minus some. The data show over 85,000 clones, over 75% seen once. CDR3 length: 14 residues. CDR1 is KGHSH, CDR2 LQKENI, per germline. J lost 6 bases, V lost 5 bases, and 5 bases had no gene match. Concerning this clone: The antigen is not known.

The sample's time point: baseline pretreatment blood. Described treatment: 15 Gy SBRT to primary tumor, nephrectomy 4 weeks later. Clear cell pathology was present in this patient's renal cell carcinoma. The V call is TRBV18, the J call TRBJ2-1, with 9 positions matching TRBD1. This TCR was sampled from a man between 60 and 70 years old with renal cell carcinoma. Source: blood, taken from a patient whose treatment included radiotherapy and nephrectomy. The DNA of the CDR3 is TGTGCCAGCTCAACGGGACAGGGATTCAATGAGCAGTTCTTC. Its translation: CASSTGQGFNEQFF.